These T cell receptor beta chains were read from a single sample in a study of T cell repertoires in cytomegalovirus infection. TCRdb passed the reads through MiXCR, listing each CDR3 protein once. The profile covers about 680,000 distinct CDR3 sequences, with more than 20% appearing a single time and 6.5% to 10% taken by the ten largest. The specimen was CD8+ T cells from PBMCs. The receptors shown here come from a human donor in good health (CMV status not recorded). Some clones in this sample may be carry-over from other donors' samples. The CDR3 runs from the conserved cysteine through the conserved F or W. A D gene is named only where the DNA matches it firmly. Clone size is not always given. Where it is, it says once, few, many or a class for expanded clones.

j_call v_call clone_size d_call cdr3_aa cdr3_nt
TRBJ2-1 TRBV7-6 many TRBD2 CASRPQTSGANEQFF TGTGCCAGCAGACCCCAGACTAGCGGGGCAAATGAGCAGTTCTTC
TRBJ2-1 TRBV29-1 NA TRBD2 CSVEVPTSGTYNEQFF TGCAGCGTTGAAGTGCCAACTAGCGGAACCTACAATGAGCAGTTCTTC
TRBJ2-5 TRBV7-6 many NA CASSGTPLAQETQYF TGTGCCAGCAGCGGTACCCCCCTCGCGCAAGAGACCCAGTACTTC
TRBJ1-2 TRBV7-2 NA NA CASSRPRSTSDSYGYTF TGTGCCAGCAGCCGCCCTCGGTCTACCTCGGACAGTTATGGCTACACCTTC
TRBJ2-3 TRBV19 NA NA CASSVGRNTDTQYF TGTGCCAGTAGTGTCGGACGAAACACAGATACGCAGTATTTT
TRBJ2-2 TRBV7-2 many TRBD1 CASSVTGTGGGTGELFF TGTGCCAGCAGCGTCACCGGGACAGGGGGAGGCACCGGGGAGCTGTTTTTT
TRBJ2-7 TRBV7-2 many TRBD1 CASSIPGDRLTYEQYF TGTGCCAGCAGCATCCCTGGGGACAGACTGACCTACGAGCAGTACTTC
TRBJ1-1 TRBV6-2/TRBV6-3 NA NA CASSYPRGGFTEAFF TGTGCCAGCAGTTACCCCAGGGGCGGTTTCACTGAAGCTTTCTTT
TRBJ2-3 TRBV7-3 many TRBD2 CASSAGTRRGGTGPTDTQYF TGTGCCAGCAGCGCCGGGACTAGGAGAGGCGGAACCGGTCCAACAGATACGCAGTATTTT
TRBJ2-7 TRBV29-1 few NA CSVDSGTQSYEQYF TGCAGCGTTGATTCGGGGACTCAGTCCTACGAGCAGTACTTC
TRBJ1-5 TRBV6-2/TRBV6-3 few TRBD1 CASSPTATGAPRQPQHF TGTGCCAGCAGCCCGACCGCAACAGGGGCGCCACGGCAGCCCCAGCATTTT
TRBJ2-2 TRBV12-3/TRBV12-4 few NA CASSWGLHGELFF TGTGCCAGCAGTTGGGGACTTCACGGGGAGCTGTTTTTT
TRBJ2-7 TRBV29-1 NA NA CGVADRRSVYEQYF TGCGGCGTGGCCGATCGGCGATCGGTATACGAGCAGTACTTC
TRBJ1-2 TRBV14 NA NA CASARIGFYGYTF TGTGCCAGCGCGAGGATTGGCTTCTATGGCTACACCTTC
TRBJ2-1 TRBV10-3 many NA CAISGLEYNEQFF TGTGCCATCTCGGGACTTGAATACAATGAGCAGTTCTTC
TRBJ2-3 TRBV6-1 few NA CASGGGTSTDTQYF TGTGCCAGCGGGGGAGGTACTAGCACAGATACGCAGTATTTT
TRBJ1-1 TRBV7-6 many NA CASSPWMGGGDTEAFF TGTGCCAGCAGTCCCTGGATGGGAGGAGGGGACACTGAAGCTTTCTTT
TRBJ2-7 TRBV19 NA NA CASSPGPGVYEQYF TGTGCCAGTAGCCCCGGGCCAGGGGTCTACGAGCAGTACTTC
TRBJ1-1 TRBV29-1 few TRBD1 CSVRLGQGNTEAFF TGCAGCGTCCGCTTGGGACAGGGGAATACTGAAGCTTTCTTT
TRBJ1-1 TRBV19 NA TRBD1 CASSMDRGNTEAFF TGTGCCAGTAGTATGGACAGGGGCAACACTGAAGCTTTCTTT
TRBJ1-1 TRBV12-3/TRBV12-4 NA NA CASSLYRIRTEAFF TGTGCCAGCAGTTTGTACAGGATTCGCACTGAAGCTTTCTTT
TRBJ2-7 TRBV2 few NA CASSMTASSYEQYF TGTGCCAGCAGTATGACGGCTAGCTCCTACGAGCAGTACTTC
TRBJ1-4 TRBV20-1 NA NA CSARRQGMNEKLFF TGCAGTGCTAGAAGGCAGGGGATGAATGAAAAACTGTTTTTT
TRBJ2-1 TRBV20-1 NA TRBD1 CSARVGGQGLTNLINEQFF TGCAGTGCTAGAGTTGGGGGACAGGGGCTTACCAATTTAATCAATGAGCAGTTCTTC
TRBJ2-3 TRBV7-2 many TRBD2 CASSLELAGDTDTQYF TGTGCCAGCAGCTTAGAGTTAGCGGGGGACACAGATACGCAGTATTTT
TRBJ2-1 TRBV12-3/TRBV12-4 many TRBD2 CASTRTSGGNEQFF TGTGCCAGCACCAGGACTAGCGGCGGTAATGAGCAGTTCTTC
TRBJ2-4 TRBV15 few TRBD1 CATSTPDRETKNIQYF TGTGCCACCAGCACCCCTGACAGGGAAACCAAAAACATTCAGTACTTC
TRBJ2-1 TRBV29-1 many TRBD1 CSSEEGAGYNEQFF TGCAGCTCGGAAGAGGGGGCGGGTTACAATGAGCAGTTCTTC
TRBJ2-1 TRBV12-3/TRBV12-4 many TRBD2 CASSATSYEQFF TGTGCCAGCAGCGCGACTAGCTATGAGCAGTTCTTC
TRBJ2-1 TRBV29-1 NA NA CSVEGLDSYNEQFF TGCAGCGTTGAAGGTCTTGACTCCTACAATGAGCAGTTCTTC
TRBJ2-5 TRBV7-8 many NA CASSVYEGGQETQYF TGTGCCAGCAGCGTGTACGAGGGGGGACAAGAGACCCAGTACTTC
TRBJ1-1 TRBV7-9 many TRBD1 CASSPTGRNTEAFF TGTGCCAGCAGCCCGACAGGGAGGAACACTGAAGCTTTCTTT
TRBJ1-5 TRBV7-2 many NA CASSTGSNQPQHF TGTGCCAGCAGTACAGGGAGCAATCAGCCCCAGCATTTT
TRBJ2-5 TRBV14 NA TRBD1 CASSPPGTDEETQYF TGTGCCAGCAGCCCTCCGGGGACAGATGAAGAGACCCAGTACTTC
TRBJ2-2 TRBV14 NA TRBD1 CASSPGTGTGKFTGELFF TGTGCCAGCAGCCCAGGAACCGGGACAGGGAAGTTCACCGGGGAGCTGTTTTTT
TRBJ2-5 TRBV19 many TRBD2 CASSPGLAGDQETQYF TGTGCCAGTAGTCCGGGACTAGCGGGGGACCAAGAGACCCAGTACTTC
TRBJ2-7 TRBV28 NA NA CASSHNRLGSYEQYF TGTGCCAGCAGTCACAACAGGTTAGGGTCCTACGAGCAGTACTTC
TRBJ2-3 TRBV13 NA NA CASSLVPHRVGGTDTQYF TGTGCCAGCAGCTTAGTACCCCACAGGGTCGGTGGCACAGATACGCAGTATTTT
TRBJ1-1 TRBV7-9 NA NA CASSFPVAGDTEAFF TGTGCCAGCAGCTTCCCTGTGGCAGGGGACACTGAAGCTTTCTTT
TRBJ2-3 TRBV12-3/TRBV12-4 many TRBD2 CASNSGGITDTQYF TGTGCCAGCAACAGCGGGGGCATCACAGATACGCAGTATTTT
TRBJ2-2 TRBV20-1 NA NA CSAKNSRTGELFF TGCAGTGCTAAAAATAGCCGCACCGGGGAGCTGTTTTTT
TRBJ2-7 TRBV10-3 NA NA CAISESVYRYEQYF TGTGCCATCAGTGAGTCTGTATATCGGTACGAGCAGTACTTC
TRBJ1-1 TRBV7-9 NA NA CDSRLSKANTEAFF TGTGACAGCAGACTAAGTAAAGCGAACACTGAAGCTTTCTTT
TRBJ1-2 TRBV7-9 NA NA CASSSSEGKIDGYTF TGTGCCAGCAGCTCCAGCGAAGGCAAGATCGATGGCTACACCTTC
TRBJ2-5 TRBV7-2 NA TRBD2 CASSFLLAGGETQYF TGTGCCAGCAGCTTCTTACTAGCGGGGGGAGAGACCCAGTACTTC
TRBJ2-2 TRBV10-3 many NA CAISTGLPGELFF TGTGCCATCAGTACAGGTTTACCCGGGGAGCTGTTTTTT
TRBJ2-5 TRBV28 few NA CASSFILVQYF TGTGCCAGCAGTTTCATTCTAGTCCAGTACTTC
TRBJ2-1 TRBV20-1 few NA CSARDVGRAYNEQFF TGCAGTGCTAGAGATGTGGGTAGGGCCTACAATGAGCAGTTCTTC
TRBJ2-7 TRBV27 NA NA CASSFGGALYYEQYF TGTGCCAGCAGTTTTGGGGGGGCTCTCTATTACGAGCAGTACTTC
TRBJ1-5 TRBV10-3 few NA CAISEKPEPSNQPQHF TGTGCCATCAGTGAGAAACCCGAGCCTAGCAATCAGCCCCAGCATTTT
TRBJ1-2 TRBV6-2/TRBV6-3 NA NA CASSYSIFEEQRIYGYTF TGTGCCAGCAGTTACTCGATCTTTGAGGAACAACGGATTTATGGCTACACCTTC
TRBJ2-5 TRBV2 few NA CASSGQTQYF TGTGCCAGCAGCGGACAGACCCAGTACTTC
TRBJ2-5 TRBV6-2/TRBV6-3 few TRBD2 CASSYRGGTKTQYF TGTGCCAGCAGTTACCGGGGAGGGACGAAGACCCAGTACTTC
TRBJ2-5 TRBV6-4 once NA CASSLWSGGEETQYF TGTGCCAGCAGTCTGTGGTCGGGGGGCGAAGAGACCCAGTACTTC
TRBJ2-7 TRBV28 few TRBD2 CASKKRGSTYEQYF TGTGCCAGCAAGAAGCGGGGGTCAACCTACGAGCAGTACTTC